This T cell receptor (beta chain) stems from a study of T cells in Graves' hyperthyroidism and ophthalmopathy. Study results and caveats: Most clonotypes that expanded in the thyroid above 0.001 also showed up in blood.

There are many counts of this clonotype. Its antigen is not identified. TCR beta CDR3 sequences were amplified from RNA transcripts. An initial round of RT-PCR targeting the TCR CDR3 relied on the HTBI primer set. MiXCR was run by TCRdb on the multiplex PCR reads, yielding one entry per CDR3 protein. The profile covers 360,000 or so distinct CDR3 sequences, with about a sixth appearing a single time and around 16% taken by the ten largest. The CDR3 sequence is 15 residues long. V gave up 4 bases and J gave up 4 bases; unmatched junction bases: 7. Germline V gene lookup returns CDR1 SGHAT and CDR2 FQNNGV.

This receptor was obtained from a woman in her thirties or forties with Graves' ophthalmopathy. The genes are TRBV11-2 and TRBJ1-3, with 7 bases that match TRBD1. Material for sequencing was blood. As DNA, the CDR3 is TGTGCCAGCAGCTCGCCTCCGACAGGGGGAAACACCATATATTTT. Amino acid sequence: CASSSPPTGGNTIYF.